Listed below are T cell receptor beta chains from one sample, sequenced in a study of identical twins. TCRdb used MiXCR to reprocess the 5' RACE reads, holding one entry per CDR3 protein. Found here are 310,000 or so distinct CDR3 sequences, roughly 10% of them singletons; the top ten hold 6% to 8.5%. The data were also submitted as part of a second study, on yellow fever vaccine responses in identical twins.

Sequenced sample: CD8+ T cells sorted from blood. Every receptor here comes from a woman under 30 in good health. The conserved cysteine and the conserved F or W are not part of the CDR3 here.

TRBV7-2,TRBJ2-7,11,ASRGLSSYEQY
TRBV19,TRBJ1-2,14,ASSFNGGGEGYGYT
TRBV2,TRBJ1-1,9,ASLLGTEAF
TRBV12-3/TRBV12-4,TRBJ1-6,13,ASSRDRGMDSPLH
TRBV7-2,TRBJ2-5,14,ASSSGLVGFQETQY
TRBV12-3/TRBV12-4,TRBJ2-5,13,ASILSGHLQETQY
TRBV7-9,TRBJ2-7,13,ASTGGNLPSYEQY
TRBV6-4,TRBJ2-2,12,ASSGQFNTGELF
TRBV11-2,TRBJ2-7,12,ASSLWGTGYEQY
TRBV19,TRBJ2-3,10,ASWASTDTQY
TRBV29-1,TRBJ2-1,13,SAPATVNSYNEQF
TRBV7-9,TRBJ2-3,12,ASSPTEELDTQY
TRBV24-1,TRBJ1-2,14,ATSSGQGSYDYGYT
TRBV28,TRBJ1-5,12,ASSLRTGSQPQH
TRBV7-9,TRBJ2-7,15,ASSLAQGGPSSYEQY
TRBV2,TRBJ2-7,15,ASSEAGETPRDYEQY
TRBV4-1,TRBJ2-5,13,ASSQTQGDQETQY
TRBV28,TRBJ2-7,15,ASSPITGDRGSYEQY
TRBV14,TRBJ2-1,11,ASSQDPWDEQF
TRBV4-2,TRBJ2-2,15,ASSQGLASGGGWELF
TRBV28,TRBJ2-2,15,ASSSHWTGLNTGELF
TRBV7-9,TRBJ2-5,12,ASSQGGRKETQY
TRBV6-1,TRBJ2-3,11,ASSEGGLDTQY
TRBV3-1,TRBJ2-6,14,ASSQDSRVGANVLT
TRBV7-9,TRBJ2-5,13,ASTLSGVQDQAQY
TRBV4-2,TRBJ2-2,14,ASSQESQVNTGELF
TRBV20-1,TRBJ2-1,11,SAREPDSNEQF
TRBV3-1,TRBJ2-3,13,ASSQEGGWTDTQY
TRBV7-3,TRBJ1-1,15,ASSLTGDPYMNTEAF